This TCR beta chain came from a study of OX40 agonist ivuxolimab in advanced cancers. Here immunoSEQ multiplex PCR was the method, and the copy in TCRdb shows in-frame clones only, minus some. In the table there are tens of thousands of clones, roughly 90% of which are singletons. Within the sample, this clone is medium-sized. Germline V gene sequence: CDR1 MGHRA, CDR2 YSYEKL. Trimming left V 7 bases short and J 0 bases short, with 13 bases between. CDR3 length: 15 amino acids. The sample was CD4+ or CD8+ T cells sorted from blood, taken in a trial of the OX40 agonist ivuxolimab. The sequence derives from an adult with an advanced solid tumor such as melanoma, head and neck, liver or kidney cancer. This chain uses TRBV4-1 with TRBJ1-3; D remains ambiguous. CDR3 protein: CASTGMWDSGNTIYF. CDR3 DNA sequence: TGCGCCAGCACCGGCATGTGGGACTCTGGAAACACCATATATTTT.